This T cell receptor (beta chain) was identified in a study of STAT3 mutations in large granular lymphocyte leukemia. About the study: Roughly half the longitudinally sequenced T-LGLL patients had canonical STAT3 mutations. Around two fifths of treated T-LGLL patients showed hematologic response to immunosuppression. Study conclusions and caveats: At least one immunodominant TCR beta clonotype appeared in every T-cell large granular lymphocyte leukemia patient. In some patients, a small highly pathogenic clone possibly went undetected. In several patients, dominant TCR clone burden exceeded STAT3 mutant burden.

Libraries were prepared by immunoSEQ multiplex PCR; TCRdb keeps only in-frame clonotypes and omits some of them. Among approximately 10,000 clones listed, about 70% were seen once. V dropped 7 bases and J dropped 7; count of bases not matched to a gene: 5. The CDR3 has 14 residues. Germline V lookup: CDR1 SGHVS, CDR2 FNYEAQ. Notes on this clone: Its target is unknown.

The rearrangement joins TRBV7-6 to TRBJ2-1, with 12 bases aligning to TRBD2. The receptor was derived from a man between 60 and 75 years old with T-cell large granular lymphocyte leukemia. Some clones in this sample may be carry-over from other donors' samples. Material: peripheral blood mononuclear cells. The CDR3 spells CASTGLAGRNEQFF. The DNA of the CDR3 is TGTGCCAGCACGGGACTAGCGGGCCGGAATGAGCAGTTCTTC.